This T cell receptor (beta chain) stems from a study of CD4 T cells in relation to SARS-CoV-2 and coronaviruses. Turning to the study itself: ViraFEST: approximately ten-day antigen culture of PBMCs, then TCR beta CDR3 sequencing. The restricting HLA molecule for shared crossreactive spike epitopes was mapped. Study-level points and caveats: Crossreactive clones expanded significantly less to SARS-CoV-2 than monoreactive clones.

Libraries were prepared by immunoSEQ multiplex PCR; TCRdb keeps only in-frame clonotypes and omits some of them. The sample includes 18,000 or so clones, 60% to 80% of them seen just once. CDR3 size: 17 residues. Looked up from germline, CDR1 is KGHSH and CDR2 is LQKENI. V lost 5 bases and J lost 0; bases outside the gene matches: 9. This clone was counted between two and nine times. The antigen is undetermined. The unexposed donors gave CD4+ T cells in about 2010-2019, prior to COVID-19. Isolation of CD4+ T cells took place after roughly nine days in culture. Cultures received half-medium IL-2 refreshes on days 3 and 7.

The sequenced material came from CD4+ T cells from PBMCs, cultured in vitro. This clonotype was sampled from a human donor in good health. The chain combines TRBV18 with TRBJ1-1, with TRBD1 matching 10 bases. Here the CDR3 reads CASSGGQGGLMNTEAFF. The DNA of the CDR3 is TGTGCCAGCTCAGGTGGACAGGGGGGACTCATGAACACTGAAGCTTTCTTT.